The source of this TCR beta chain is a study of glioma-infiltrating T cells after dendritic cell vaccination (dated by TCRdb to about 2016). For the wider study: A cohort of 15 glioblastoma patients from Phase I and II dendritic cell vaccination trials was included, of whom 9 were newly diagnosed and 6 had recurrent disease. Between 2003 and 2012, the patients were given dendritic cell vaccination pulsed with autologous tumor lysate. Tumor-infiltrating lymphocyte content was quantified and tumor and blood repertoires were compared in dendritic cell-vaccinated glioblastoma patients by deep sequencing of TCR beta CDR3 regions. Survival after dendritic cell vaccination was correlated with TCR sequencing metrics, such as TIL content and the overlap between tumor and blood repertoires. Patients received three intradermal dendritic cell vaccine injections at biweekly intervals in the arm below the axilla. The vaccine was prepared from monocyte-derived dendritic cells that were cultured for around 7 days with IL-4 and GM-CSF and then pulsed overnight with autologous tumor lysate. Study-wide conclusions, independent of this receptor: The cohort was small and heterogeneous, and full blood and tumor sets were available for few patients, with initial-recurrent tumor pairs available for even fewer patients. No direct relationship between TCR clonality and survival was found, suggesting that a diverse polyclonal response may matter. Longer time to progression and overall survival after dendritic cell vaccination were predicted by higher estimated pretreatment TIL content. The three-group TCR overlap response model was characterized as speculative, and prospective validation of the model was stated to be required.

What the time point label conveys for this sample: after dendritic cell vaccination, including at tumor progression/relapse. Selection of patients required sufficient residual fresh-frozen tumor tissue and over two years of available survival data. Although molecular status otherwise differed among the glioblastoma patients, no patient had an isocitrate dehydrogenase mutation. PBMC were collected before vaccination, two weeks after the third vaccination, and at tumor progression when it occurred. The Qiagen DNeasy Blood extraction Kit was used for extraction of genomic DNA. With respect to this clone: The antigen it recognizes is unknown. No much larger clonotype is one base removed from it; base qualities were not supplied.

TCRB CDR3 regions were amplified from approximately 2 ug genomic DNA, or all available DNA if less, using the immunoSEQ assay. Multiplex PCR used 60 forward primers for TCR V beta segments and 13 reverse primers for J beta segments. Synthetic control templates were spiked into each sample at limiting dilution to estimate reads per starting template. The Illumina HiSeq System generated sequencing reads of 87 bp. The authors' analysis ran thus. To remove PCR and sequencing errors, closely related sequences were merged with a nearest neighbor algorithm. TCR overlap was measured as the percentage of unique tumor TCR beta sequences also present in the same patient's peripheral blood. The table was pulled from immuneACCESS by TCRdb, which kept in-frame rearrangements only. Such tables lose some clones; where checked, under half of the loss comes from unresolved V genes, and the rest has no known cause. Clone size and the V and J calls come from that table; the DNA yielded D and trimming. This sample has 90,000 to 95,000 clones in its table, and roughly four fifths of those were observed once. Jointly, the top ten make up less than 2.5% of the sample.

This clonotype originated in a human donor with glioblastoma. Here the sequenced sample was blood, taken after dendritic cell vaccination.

The CDR3 region: CASTLDRGAYNEQFF. The nucleotide sequence is TGTGCCAGCACCCTGGACAGGGGAGCCTACAATGAGCAGTTCTTC. The rearranged segments are TRBV6-1 and TRBJ2-1; the central 9 bases match TRBD1. The germline V gene gives CDR1 as MNHNS and CDR2 as SASEGT. Including cysteine and phenylalanine, the CDR3 has 15 amino acids. This entry keeps only the CDR3 DNA: 45 bases, framed from base 1. The germline V and J ends show losses of 7 bases and 2 bases respectively, and no gene match explains 6 bases of the junction.